This record concerns one T cell receptor beta chain sequence. The CDR3 spans 15 residues. Germline V CDR1 and CDR2: MGHRA, YSYEKL. Trimming took 3 bases from V and 5 from J; bases not matched to a gene: 7. Generated by immunoSEQ multiplex PCR, the TCRdb table keeps only in-frame clones and is missing some. The sample shows approximately 260,000 clones, under 95% of them seen only once. The data belong to a study of blood T cell repertoires in COVID-19. As for the study in general: T cells, B-cell-depleted T cells, or PBMCs provided the cDNA or gDNA that served as material.

The material sequenced was PBMCs or T cells enriched from blood (not recorded which). This chain joins TRBV4-1 and TRBJ2-1; 7 bases map to TRBD1. The origin of this receptor is a woman aged 18-30 years who had recovered from COVID-19. The CDR3 here is CASSHPGQLDNEQFF. CDR3 nucleotides: TGCGCCAGCAGCCACCCGGGACAGCTAGACAATGAGCAGTTCTTC.